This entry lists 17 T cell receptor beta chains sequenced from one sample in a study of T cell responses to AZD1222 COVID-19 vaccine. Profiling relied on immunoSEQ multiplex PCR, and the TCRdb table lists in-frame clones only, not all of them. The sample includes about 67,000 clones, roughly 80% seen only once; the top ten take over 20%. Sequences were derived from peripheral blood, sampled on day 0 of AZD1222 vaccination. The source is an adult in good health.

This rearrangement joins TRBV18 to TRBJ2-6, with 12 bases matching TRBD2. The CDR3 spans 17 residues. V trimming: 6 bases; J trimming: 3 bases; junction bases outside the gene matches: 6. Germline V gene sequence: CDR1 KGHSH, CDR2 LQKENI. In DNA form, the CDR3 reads TGTGCCAGCTCGCGAGGACTAGCGGGGAGTGGGGCCAACGTCCTGACTTTC. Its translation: CASSRGLAGSGANVLTF.

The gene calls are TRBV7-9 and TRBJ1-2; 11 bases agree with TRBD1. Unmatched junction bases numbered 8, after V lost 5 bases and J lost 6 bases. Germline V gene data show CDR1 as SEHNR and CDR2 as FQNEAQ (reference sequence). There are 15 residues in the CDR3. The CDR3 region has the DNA TGTGCCAGCAGCGCATCGGACAGGGGGCGCGATGGCTACACCTTC. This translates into CASSASDRGRDGYTF.

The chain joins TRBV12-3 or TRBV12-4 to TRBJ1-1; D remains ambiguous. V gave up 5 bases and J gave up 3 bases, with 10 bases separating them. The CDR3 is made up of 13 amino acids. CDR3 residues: CASSARIDTEAFF. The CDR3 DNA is TGTGCCAGCAGTGCCAGGATCGACACTGAAGCTTTCTTT.

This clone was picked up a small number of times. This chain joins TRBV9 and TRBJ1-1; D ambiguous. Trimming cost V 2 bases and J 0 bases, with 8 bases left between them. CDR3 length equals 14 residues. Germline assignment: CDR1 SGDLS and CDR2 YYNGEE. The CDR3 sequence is CASSVTAMNTEAFF. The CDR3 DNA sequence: TGTGCCAGCAGCGTTACAGCGATGAACACTGAAGCTTTCTTT.

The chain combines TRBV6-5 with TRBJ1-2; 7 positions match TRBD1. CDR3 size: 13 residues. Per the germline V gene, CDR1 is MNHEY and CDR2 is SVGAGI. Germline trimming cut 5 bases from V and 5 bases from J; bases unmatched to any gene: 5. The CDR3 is CASSNQGGYGYTF. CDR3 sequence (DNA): TGTGCCAGCAGTAATCAGGGGGGATATGGCTACACCTTC.

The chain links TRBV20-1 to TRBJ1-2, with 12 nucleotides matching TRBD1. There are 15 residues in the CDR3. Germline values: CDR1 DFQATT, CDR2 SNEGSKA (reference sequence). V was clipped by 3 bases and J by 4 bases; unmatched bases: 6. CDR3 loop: CSASTGTGGGYGYTF. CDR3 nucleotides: TGCAGTGCTAGTACCGGGACAGGGGGCGGCTATGGCTACACCTTC.

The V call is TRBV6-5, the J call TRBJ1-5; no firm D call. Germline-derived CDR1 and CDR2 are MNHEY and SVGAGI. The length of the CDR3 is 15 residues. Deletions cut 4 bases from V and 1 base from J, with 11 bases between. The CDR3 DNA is TGTGCCAGCAGTTCGGGCAGGTCGAGCAATCAGCCCCAGCATTTT. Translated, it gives CASSSGRSSNQPQHF.

CDR3 protein: CASSYSGGRSEAFF. Written as DNA, the CDR3 is TGTGCCAGCAGTTACTCTGGGGGCCGGAGTGAAGCTTTCTTT. The J gene is TRBJ1-1, the V gene TRBV6-2 or TRBV6-3; tentative D call: TRBD1 (6 bases). V lost 0 bases, J lost 7 bases, and 12 bases lay in between. The CDR3 consists of 14 residues. The germline CDR1 and CDR2 sequences are MNHEY and SVGEGT.

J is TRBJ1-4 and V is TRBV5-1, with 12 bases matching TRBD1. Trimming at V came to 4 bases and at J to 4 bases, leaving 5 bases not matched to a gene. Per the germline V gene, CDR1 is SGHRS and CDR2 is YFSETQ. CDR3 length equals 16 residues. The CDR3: CASSDRDRGHNEKLFF. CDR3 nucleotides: TGCGCCAGCAGCGACCGGGACAGGGGGCATAATGAAAAACTGTTTTTT.

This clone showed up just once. CDR3 sequence (DNA): TGTGCCAGCAGCTTGACAGGGTCGGGAAACACCATATATTTT. Its protein product is CASSLTGSGNTIYF. The chain combines TRBV7-9 with TRBJ1-3, with 7 bases matching TRBD1. The CDR3 length is 14 residues. In germline, CDR1 is SEHNR, CDR2 FQNEAQ (reference sequence). V was clipped by 3 bases and J by 4 bases; unmatched bases: 3.

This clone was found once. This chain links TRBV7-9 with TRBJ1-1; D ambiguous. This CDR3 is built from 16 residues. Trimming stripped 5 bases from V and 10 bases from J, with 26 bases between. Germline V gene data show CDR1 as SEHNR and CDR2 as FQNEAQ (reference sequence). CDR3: CASSLGERLGVTVAFF. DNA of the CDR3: TGTGCCAGCAGCCTCGGGGAGAGGCTCGGGGTTACAGTAGCTTTCTTT.

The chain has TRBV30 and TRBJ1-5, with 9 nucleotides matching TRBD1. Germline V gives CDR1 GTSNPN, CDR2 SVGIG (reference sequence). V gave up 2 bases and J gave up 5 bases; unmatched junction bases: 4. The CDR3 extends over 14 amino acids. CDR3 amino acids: CAWSLDRGYQPQHF. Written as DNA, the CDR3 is TGTGCCTGGAGTCTCGACAGGGGGTATCAGCCCCAGCATTTT.

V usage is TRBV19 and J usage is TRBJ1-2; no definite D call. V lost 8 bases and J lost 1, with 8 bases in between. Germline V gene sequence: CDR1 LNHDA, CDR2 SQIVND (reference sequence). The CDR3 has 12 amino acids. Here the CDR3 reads CASGGLNYGYTF. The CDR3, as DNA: TGTGCCAGTGGAGGCCTTAACTATGGCTACACCTTC.

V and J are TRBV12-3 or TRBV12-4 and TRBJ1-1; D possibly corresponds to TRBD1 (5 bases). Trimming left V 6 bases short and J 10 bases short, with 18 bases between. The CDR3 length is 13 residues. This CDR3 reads CASSPTQASRAFF. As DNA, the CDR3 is TGTGCCAGCAGCCCAACACAGGCCTCTCGAGCTTTCTTT.

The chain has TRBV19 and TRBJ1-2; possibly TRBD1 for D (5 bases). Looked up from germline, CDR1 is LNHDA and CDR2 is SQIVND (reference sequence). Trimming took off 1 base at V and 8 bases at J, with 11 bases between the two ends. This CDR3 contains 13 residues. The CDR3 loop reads CASSIAGARGYTF. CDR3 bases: TGTGCCAGTAGTATAGCCGGGGCTCGGGGCTACACCTTC.

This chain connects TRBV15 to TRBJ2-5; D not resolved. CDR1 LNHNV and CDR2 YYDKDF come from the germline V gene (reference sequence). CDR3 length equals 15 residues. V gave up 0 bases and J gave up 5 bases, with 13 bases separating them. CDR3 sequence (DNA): TGTGCCACCAGCAGAGATAGGTACGACTGGGAGACCCAGTACTTC. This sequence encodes CATSRDRYDWETQYF.

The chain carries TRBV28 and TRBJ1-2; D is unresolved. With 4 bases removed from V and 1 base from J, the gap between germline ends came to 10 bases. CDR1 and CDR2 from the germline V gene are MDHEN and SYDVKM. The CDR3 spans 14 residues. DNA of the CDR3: TGTGCCAGCAGTTCGCAACGGAGTAACTATGGCTACACCTTC. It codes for CASSSQRSNYGYTF.